What follows is one T cell receptor beta chain and its context. The antigen is undetermined. This CDR3 is 14 amino acids long. V gave up 3 bases and J gave up 6 bases, with 12 bases separating them. Per germline, CDR1 KGHSH and CDR2 LQKENI. The data originate from a study of T cell responses to AZD1222 COVID-19 vaccine. Study observations and caveats: Possibly, clonal diversity was underestimated; donors were largely white British and included more females. Only a handful of people who got AZD1222 tested seropositive at baseline. Once two AZD1222 doses were given, Spike-specific TCR breadth and depth went up.

Assay: immunoSEQ multiplex PCR; the TCRdb copy retains only in-frame clones and omits some. The sample lists roughly 110,000 clones; about 90% were seen once. This receptor was identified in an adult in good health. V usage is TRBV18 and J usage is TRBJ2-4; D is unresolved. Source: peripheral blood, taken on day 0 of AZD1222 vaccination. The CDR3 reads CASSPETSINIQYF. The CDR3, as DNA: TGTGCCAGCTCACCCGAGACATCTATAAACATTCAGTACTTC. The variable domain in full, with the rest retrieved from reference TRBV18 and TRBJ2-4, is NAGVMQNPRHLVRRRGQEARLRCSPMKGHSHVYWYRQLPEEGLKFMVYLQKENIIDESGMPKERFSAEFPKEGPSILRIQQVVRGDSAAYFCASSPETSINIQYFGAGTRLSVL.